This record looks at one T cell receptor (beta chain) sequence and its context. This entry comes from a study of response to subunit inactivated influenza vaccine. One entry per CDR3 protein results from TCRdb running MiXCR on the RT-PCR reads. Among about 500,000 distinct CDR3 sequences, approximately 16% were seen once, and the ten largest hold approximately 3%. This CDR3 region has 15 residues. V was trimmed by 2 bases and J by 4 bases, leaving 14 bases between them. From germline, CDR1 is SGHTA and CDR2 FQGNSA. The receptor was derived from a man aged 50 to 75 who received an inactivated influenza vaccine. Sample: CD4+ T cells sorted from PBMCs, taken around 25 months after vaccination. The chain recombines TRBV7-2 with TRBJ2-5; weak D call: TRBD1 (5 bases). CDR3 nucleotides: TGTGCCAGCAGCTTAATGGCAGGGTCCCGAGAGACCCAGTACTTC. This encodes CASSLMAGSRETQYF.